This TCR beta chain was observed in a study of T cells in Graves' hyperthyroidism and ophthalmopathy. Study outcomes and limitations: Blood samples included most of the expanded thyroid clonotypes exceeding 0.001. Ophthalmopathy was model-predicted a median about 6.9 months pre-onset.

The CDR3 loop spans 16 amino acids. Germline V CDR1 and CDR2: DFQATT, SNEGSKA (reference sequence). V was clipped by 0 bases and J by 3 bases; unmatched bases: 7. RNA transcripts served as the template for amplifying TCR beta CDR3 regions. HTBI primers were employed in a first-round RT-PCR of the TCR CDR3. TCRdb re-called the multiplex PCR reads through MiXCR, storing one row per CDR3 protein. The table lists around 340,000 distinct CDR3 sequences, 15% to 20% of them singletons, with around 54% in the top ten. The table lists this clonotype with a few counts. Its cognate antigen is unknown. This receptor was identified in a woman between 50 and 59 years old with Graves' hyperthyroidism. Specimen: blood. The V gene is TRBV20-1, the J gene TRBJ1-3, with 8 bases identical to TRBD1. The CDR3 DNA sequence: TGCAGTGCTAGAGATCGAAGCAGGGGGCTTGGAAACACCATATATTTT. Translated, it gives CSARDRSRGLGNTIYF.